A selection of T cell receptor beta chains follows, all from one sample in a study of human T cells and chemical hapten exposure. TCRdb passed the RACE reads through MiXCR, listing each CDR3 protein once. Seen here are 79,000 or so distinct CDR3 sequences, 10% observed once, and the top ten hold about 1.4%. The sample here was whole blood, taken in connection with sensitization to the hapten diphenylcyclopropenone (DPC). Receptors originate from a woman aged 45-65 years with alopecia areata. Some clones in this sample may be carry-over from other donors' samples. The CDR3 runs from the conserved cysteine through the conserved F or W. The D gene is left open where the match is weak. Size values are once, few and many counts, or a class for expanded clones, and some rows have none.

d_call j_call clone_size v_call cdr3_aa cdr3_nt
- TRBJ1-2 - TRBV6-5 CASSYSIAGLQRGYTF TGTGCCAGCAGTTACTCGATTGCGGGACTTCAACGGGGCTACACCTTC
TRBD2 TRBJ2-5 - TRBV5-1 CASSSLGLAGKETQYF TGCGCCAGCAGCTCCCTTGGACTAGCGGGAAAAGAGACCCAGTACTTC
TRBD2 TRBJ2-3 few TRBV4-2 CASSNTFGGRTADTQYF TGTGCCAGCTCCAATACGTTCGGCGGGAGGACCGCCGATACGCAGTATTTT
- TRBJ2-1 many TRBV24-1 CATSVPNLDEQFF TGTGCCACCAGTGTCCCAAATTTGGATGAGCAGTTCTTC
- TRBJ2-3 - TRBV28 CASSGGEGTDTQYF TGTGCCAGCAGTGGTGGGGAAGGCACAGATACGCAGTATTTT
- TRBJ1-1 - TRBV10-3 CAISEGGSVRNTEAFF TGTGCCATCAGTGAGGGAGGGAGTGTAAGGAACACTGAAGCTTTCTTT
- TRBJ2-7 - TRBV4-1 CASSQDRGNYEQYF TGCGCCAGCAGCCAAGATCGGGGGAACTACGAGCAGTACTTC
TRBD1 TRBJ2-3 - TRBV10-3 CAISESGDRERDTQYF TGTGCCATCAGTGAGTCGGGGGACAGGGAACGAGATACGCAGTATTTT
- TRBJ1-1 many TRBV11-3 CASTPRGGSAEAFF TGTGCCAGCACCCCGCGGGGGGGGTCCGCTGAAGCTTTCTTT
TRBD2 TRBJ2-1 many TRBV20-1 CSANPAGAYNEQFF TGCAGTGCTAACCCAGCGGGAGCCTACAATGAGCAGTTCTTC
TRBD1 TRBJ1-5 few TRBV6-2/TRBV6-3 CASSWYRGSNQPQHF TGTGCCAGCAGTTGGTACAGGGGTAGCAATCAGCCCCAGCATTTT
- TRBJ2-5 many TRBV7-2 CASSLRPLETQYF TGTGCCAGCAGCCTAAGGCCTTTAGAGACCCAGTACTTC
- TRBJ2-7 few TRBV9 CASSVAGDLSYEQYF TGTGCCAGCAGCGTAGCAGGGGACCTCTCCTACGAGCAGTACTTC
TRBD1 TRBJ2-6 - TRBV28 CASSLAGGISGANVLTF TGTGCCAGCAGTTTAGCAGGGGGCATCTCTGGGGCCAACGTCCTGACTTTC
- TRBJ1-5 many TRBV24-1 CATSVSRANQPQHF TGTGCCACCAGTGTATCCAGGGCAAATCAGCCCCAGCATTTT
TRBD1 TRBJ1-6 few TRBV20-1 CSARRQGSNSPLHF TGCAGTGCTAGAAGACAGGGGAGTAATTCACCCCTCCACTTT
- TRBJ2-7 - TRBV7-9 CASSLPQGSHEQYF TGTGCCAGCAGCTTACCACAGGGTTCCCACGAGCAGTACTTC
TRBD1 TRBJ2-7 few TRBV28 CASAAGTVSYEQYF TGTGCCAGCGCCGCCGGGACAGTTTCCTACGAGCAGTACTTC
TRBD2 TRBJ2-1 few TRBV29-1 CSGRLAGGRSGLYNEQFF TGCAGCGGCCGACTAGCGGGAGGCCGCTCGGGGCTTTACAATGAGCAGTTCTTC
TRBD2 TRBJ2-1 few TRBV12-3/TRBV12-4 CASSWRTSGYNEQFF TGTGCCAGCAGTTGGCGGACTAGCGGCTACAATGAGCAGTTCTTC